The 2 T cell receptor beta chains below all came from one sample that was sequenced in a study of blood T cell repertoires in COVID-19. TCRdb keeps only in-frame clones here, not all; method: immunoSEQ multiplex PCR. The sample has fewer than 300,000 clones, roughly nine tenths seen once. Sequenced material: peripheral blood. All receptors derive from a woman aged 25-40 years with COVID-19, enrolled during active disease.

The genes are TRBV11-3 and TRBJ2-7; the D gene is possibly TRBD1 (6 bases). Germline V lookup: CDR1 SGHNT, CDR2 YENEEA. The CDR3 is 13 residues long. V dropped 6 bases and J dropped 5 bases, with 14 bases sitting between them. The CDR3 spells CASSPTGGHEQYF. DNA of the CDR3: TGTGCCAGCAGTCCGACAGGCGGGCACGAGCAGTACTTC.

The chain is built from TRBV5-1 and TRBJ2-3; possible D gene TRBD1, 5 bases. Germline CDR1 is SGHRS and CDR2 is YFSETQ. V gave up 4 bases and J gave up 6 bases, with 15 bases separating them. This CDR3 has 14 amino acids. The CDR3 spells CASSQDINKDTQYF. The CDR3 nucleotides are TGCGCCAGCAGCCAGGACATCAACAAGGATACGCAGTATTTT. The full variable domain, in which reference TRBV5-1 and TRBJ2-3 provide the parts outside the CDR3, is KAGVTQTPRYLIKTRGQQVTLSCSPISGHRSVSWYQQTPGQGLQFLFEYFSETQRNKGNFPGRFSGRQFSNSRSEMNVSTLELGDSALYLCASSQDINKDTQYFGPGTRLTVL.